The 20 T cell receptor beta chains reported below all come from one sample, sequenced in a study of neoadjuvant anti-PD-1 for oral cavity cancer. Clones were read by immunoSEQ multiplex PCR, and TCRdb kept only the in-frame ones, dropping some. The sample contains 30,000 to 35,000 clones, approximately 87% of which appear only once. The starting material was PBMCs, obtained before nivolumab (anti-PD-1) treatment. Every receptor here comes from a person aged 35-79 years with oral cavity squamous cell carcinoma.

This chain joins TRBV4-3 and TRBJ2-1, with D maybe TRBD1 (5 bases). The V end lost 0 bases, the J end lost 2 bases, and 8 bases lay between the germline ends. The CDR3 covers 15 residues. Germline V gene sequence: CDR1 LGHNA, CDR2 YSLEER. The CDR3 reads CASSQDGAAYNEQFF. CDR3 nucleotides: TGCGCCAGCAGCCAAGATGGGGCGGCCTACAATGAGCAGTTCTTC.

A single count supports this clone. This chain uses TRBV18 with TRBJ2-7, with TRBD2 matching 14 bases. This CDR3 is built from 17 residues. V was clipped by 6 bases and J by 12 bases; unmatched bases: 19. From germline, CDR1 is KGHSH and CDR2 LQKENI. Here the CDR3 reads CASSHTGLAGGYNEWYF. CDR3 DNA sequence: TGTGCCAGCTCGCACACTGGACTAGCGGGGGGCTATAACGAATGGTACTTC.

The V call is TRBV4-1, the J call TRBJ1-3; D is undetermined. From germline, CDR1 is MGHRA and CDR2 YSYEKL. The V gene lost 0 bases and the J gene lost 4 bases, with 13 bases spanning the gap. The CDR3 spans 16 residues. The CDR3 region is CASSQDWGELGNTIYF. Written as DNA, the CDR3 is TGCGCCAGCAGCCAAGATTGGGGAGAGTTGGGAAACACCATATATTTT.

The chain links TRBV19 to TRBJ1-6, with TRBD1 matching 8 bases. The J segment lost 2 bases and the V segment lost 3 bases, leaving 6 bases of the junction unmatched. This CDR3 contains 17 residues. Germline V gene sequence: CDR1 LNHDA, CDR2 SQIVND (reference sequence). CDR3 sequence (DNA): TGTGCCAGTAGTATCGGGACAGGATCCACCTATAATTCACCCCTCCACTTT. Protein product: CASSIGTGSTYNSPLHF.

V and J are TRBV2 and TRBJ1-2; TRBD1 agrees at 7 bases. Germline assignment: CDR1 SNHLY and CDR2 FYNNEI. This CDR3 region has 16 residues. V shed 7 bases and J 8 bases; nucleotides not matched to a gene: 19. In nucleotides, the CDR3 is TGTGCCAGCATGAGAGGACAGGCGATAAGAACTATGGGCTACACCTTC. This gives the protein CASMRGQAIRTMGYTF.

This clone was seen only once. The V call is TRBV5-4, the J call TRBJ2-7; D may be TRBD1 (5 bases). Germline assignment: CDR1 SGHNT and CDR2 YYREEE (reference sequence). V lost 2 bases and J 3 bases, leaving 9 bases between the germline ends. The CDR3 has 13 amino acids. For the CDR3, the DNA is TGTGCCAGCAGCTTCGGACAATACTACGAGCAGTACTTC. This translates into CASSFGQYYEQYF.

This rearrangement joins TRBV18 to TRBJ1-2; D is perhaps TRBD1 (5 bases). V lost 6 bases to trimming and J lost 4 bases, with 21 bases between them. This CDR3 region has 16 residues. CDR1 and CDR2 (germline): KGHSH, LQKENI. Written as DNA, the CDR3 is TGTGCCAGCTCGGCGACTATCAGGGAAATCGGCTATGGCTACACCTTC. It codes for CASSATIREIGYGYTF.

This clone is deemed medium-sized. The rearrangement links TRBV2 to TRBJ2-3; D is unresolved. Germline assignment: CDR1 SNHLY and CDR2 FYNNEI. V was trimmed by 2 bases and J by 2 bases, leaving 14 bases between them. The CDR3 runs 16 residues. The CDR3 nucleotides read TGTGCCAGCAGTGAAAGGGCCAACTTGCTCACAGATACGCAGTATTTT. Residues: CASSERANLLTDTQYF.

The chain has TRBV5-1 and TRBJ2-4; 10 positions agree with TRBD1. CDR3 size: 14 residues. CDR1 and CDR2 (germline): SGHRS, YFSETQ. V lost 4 bases, J lost 5 bases, and 3 bases stayed unmatched. In nucleotides, the CDR3 is TGCGCCAGCAGCGGCGGGACAGGGGAAAACATTCAGTACTTC. Translation: CASSGGTGENIQYF.

The genes are TRBV5-1 and TRBJ1-2, with 8 bases identical to TRBD1. The length of the CDR3 is 15 residues. The ends lost 1 base at V and 8 bases at J; junction bases unmatched: 10. CDR1 and CDR2 (germline): SGHRS, YFSETQ. The chain's CDR3 is CASSLTTGGLEGYTF. For the CDR3, the DNA is TGCGCCAGCAGCTTGACAACAGGGGGTCTAGAGGGCTACACCTTC. The whole variable domain, filled in from reference TRBV5-1 and TRBJ1-2, reads KAGVTQTPRYLIKTRGQQVTLSCSPISGHRSVSWYQQTPGQGLQFLFEYFSETQRNKGNFPGRFSGRQFSNSRSEMNVSTLELGDSALYLCASSLTTGGLEGYTFGSGTRLTVV.

The CDR3 region has the DNA TGTGCCAGTAAAGGGGCCGGGGGGTATAGCAATCAGCCCCAGCATTTT. Its translation is CASKGAGGYSNQPQHF. The gene calls are TRBV19 and TRBJ1-5, with D possibly being TRBD1 (5 bases). This CDR3 has 16 residues. The ends were cut back, 7 bases at V and 0 bases at J, with 16 bases in the middle. Germline V gives CDR1 LNHDA, CDR2 SQIVND (reference sequence).

This clone was picked up a small number of times. J is TRBJ1-2 and V is TRBV6-1, with a tentative D call TRBD1 (5 bases). V lost 2 bases and J 6 bases, leaving 7 bases between the germline ends. The CDR3 runs 12 residues. Germline V gives CDR1 MNHNS, CDR2 SASEGT. CDR3 bases: TGTGCCAGCAGTGAAAGGGGCGATGGCTACACCTTC. As protein: CASSERGDGYTF.

The V and J genes are TRBV27 and TRBJ1-5; D remains ambiguous. Germline-derived CDR1 and CDR2 are MNHEY and SMNVEV (reference sequence). The germline V and J ends were trimmed by 5 bases and 0 bases, with 8 bases remaining between them. This CDR3 region has 14 residues. The CDR3 region is CASSPGNSNQPQHF. The CDR3 region has the DNA TGTGCCAGCAGTCCCGGTAATAGCAATCAGCCCCAGCATTTT.

The rearrangement uses TRBV4-3 and TRBJ2-1; 11 bases are a match to TRBD2. J gave up 8 bases and V 6 bases, and 9 bases lay outside the gene matches. Germline CDR1 and CDR2: LGHNA and YSLEER. CDR3 size: 15 residues. CDR3 nucleotide sequence: TGCGCCAGCAGACCTTTTCTAGCGGGGGGTTATGAGCAGTTCTTC. Amino acids: CASRPFLAGGYEQFF.

V usage is TRBV6-1 and J usage is TRBJ1-4, with TRBD1 matching over 9 bases. J lost 8 bases, V lost 9 bases, and 4 bases had no gene match. Germline-derived CDR1 and CDR2 are MNHNS and SASEGT. The CDR3 consists of 12 residues. CDR3 amino acids: CARVTGGEKLFF. The CDR3 nucleotides are TGTGCCAGGGTGACAGGGGGGGAAAAACTGTTTTTT.

V is TRBV19 and J is TRBJ1-2; D perhaps matches TRBD1 (5 bases). The CDR3 is 14 amino acids. Trimming shortened V by 5 bases and J by 4 bases, and 14 bases separated the two germline ends. Germline CDR1 and CDR2: LNHDA and SQIVND (reference sequence). The DNA of the CDR3 is TGTGCCAGTAGTGGTTCCGGGACTGCCTATGGCTACACCTTC. Its protein is CASSGSGTAYGYTF.

This chain connects TRBV7-9 to TRBJ2-7; D remains ambiguous. Germline CDR1 and CDR2: SEHNR and FQNEAQ (reference sequence). This CDR3 is built from 12 residues. The V and J ends lost 1 base and 2 bases respectively, with 3 bases between them. CDR3 sequence: CASSLGTYEQYF. CDR3 nucleotide sequence: TGTGCCAGCAGCTTAGGAACCTACGAGCAGTACTTC.

This rearrangement joins TRBV9 to TRBJ2-3; perhaps D is TRBD1 or TRBD2 (6 bases each). The germline gives CDR1 SGDLS, CDR2 YYNGEE. Trimming removed 2 bases at V and 4 bases at J, with 8 bases between. CDR3 length: 13 residues. This chain's CDR3 is CASSVEGADTQYF. The CDR3 DNA sequence: TGTGCCAGCAGCGTGGAGGGGGCAGATACGCAGTATTTT.

The V call is TRBV7-9, the J call TRBJ1-1, with TRBD1 matching 7 bases. There are 11 residues in the CDR3. V lost 4 bases, J lost 10 bases, and 3 bases stayed unmatched. Germline-derived CDR1 and CDR2 are SEHNR and FQNEAQ (reference sequence). CDR3 residues: CASSYDRAAFF. DNA of the CDR3: TGTGCCAGCAGCTATGACAGGGCAGCTTTCTTT. Variable domain in full (rest from reference TRBV7-9 and TRBJ1-1): DTGVSQNPRHKITKRGQNVTFRCDPISEHNRLYWYRQTLGQGPEFLTYFQNEAQLEKSRLLSDRFSAERPKGSFSTLEIQRTEQGDSAMYLCASSYDRAAFFGQGTRLTVV.

This chain connects TRBV9 to TRBJ1-6; no clear D gene. CDR1 is SGDLS, CDR2 YYNGEE, per germline. The CDR3 totals 15 residues. V was cut by 0 bases and J by 7 bases, with 11 bases left in between. The CDR3 DNA sequence: TGTGCCAGCAGCGTAGATGCGGGTATGAATTCACCCCTCCACTTT. It codes for CASSVDAGMNSPLHF.